This T cell receptor beta chain was sequenced in a study of CD8 T cells in Susac syndrome. From germline, CDR1 is GTSNPN and CDR2 SVGIG (reference sequence). This CDR3 contains 18 residues. The J segment lost 5 bases and the V segment lost 2 bases, leaving 20 bases of the junction unmatched. The multiple sclerosis control group consisted of treatment-naive patients whose relapsing-remitting disease, which was either stable or active, fulfilled revised McDonald criteria. In contrast to the negatively isolated CD8+ and CD4+ T cells, TEMRA cells were FACS-enriched. When the RNA was reverse transcribed, random hexamers were used with an input of roughly 0.45 to 1 ug. With immunoSEQ multiplex PCR, TCR beta CDR3 was amplified across 54 Vbeta and 13 Jbeta. Using its own MiXCR run on the immunoSEQ multiplex PCR reads, TCRdb lists one record per CDR3 protein. The sample contains roughly 120,000 distinct CDR3 sequences, over 90% of which appear only once.

Sequences were obtained from CD8+ T cells from PBMCs. This TCR came from a human donor with multiple sclerosis. The rearrangement links TRBV30 to TRBJ2-5; 7 nucleotides match TRBD2. The chain's CDR3 is CAWSLTWGFAGEGETQYF. The CDR3 DNA reads TGTGCCTGGAGTCTTACCTGGGGCTTCGCGGGAGAGGGGGAGACCCAGTACTTC.